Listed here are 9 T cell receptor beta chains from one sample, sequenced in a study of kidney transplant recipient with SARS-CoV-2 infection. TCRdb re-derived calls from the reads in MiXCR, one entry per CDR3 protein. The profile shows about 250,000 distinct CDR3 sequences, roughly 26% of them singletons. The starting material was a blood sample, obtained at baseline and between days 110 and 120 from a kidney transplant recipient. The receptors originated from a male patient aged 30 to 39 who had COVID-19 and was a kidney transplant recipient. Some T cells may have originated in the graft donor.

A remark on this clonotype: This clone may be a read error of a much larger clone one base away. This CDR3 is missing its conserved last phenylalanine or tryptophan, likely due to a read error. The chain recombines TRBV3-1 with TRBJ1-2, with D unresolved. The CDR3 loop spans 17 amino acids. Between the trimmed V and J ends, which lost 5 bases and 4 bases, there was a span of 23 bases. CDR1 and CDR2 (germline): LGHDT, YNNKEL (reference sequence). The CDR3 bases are TGTGCCAGCAGCGTGCAAATCACCCTTCGAAAGACCTATGGCTACACCCTC. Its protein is CASSVQITLRKTYGYTL.

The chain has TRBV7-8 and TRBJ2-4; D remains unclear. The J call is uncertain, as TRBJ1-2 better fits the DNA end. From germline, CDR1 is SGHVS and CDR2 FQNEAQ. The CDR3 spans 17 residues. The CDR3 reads CASSLKAFTRKTHGYTF. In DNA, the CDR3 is TGTGCCAGCAGCCTCAAGGCGTTTACCCGAAAGACCCATGGCTACACCTTC.

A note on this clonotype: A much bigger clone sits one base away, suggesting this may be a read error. CDR3 bases: TGCAGTGCTAGGAGAGGGAGGAGCTCCTACGGGCAGTACTTC. Translating it yields CSARRGRSSYGQYF. The J gene is TRBJ2-7, the V gene TRBV20-1; D is perhaps TRBD2 (6 bases). Germline CDR1 is DFQATT and CDR2 is SNEGSKA (reference sequence). The length of the CDR3 is 14 residues.

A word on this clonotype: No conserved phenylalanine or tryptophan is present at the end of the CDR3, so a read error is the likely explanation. CDR3 nucleotide sequence: TGTGCCAGCAGCTTACAACACAGTCATGAGCAGTTCCTC. Its translation is CASSLQHSHEQFL. The chain recombines TRBV11-1 with TRBJ2-1; D is unresolved. CDR3 length: 13 residues. The germline gives CDR1 SGHAT, CDR2 FQDESV (reference sequence). Trimming removed 2 bases from V and 8 bases from J, with 10 bases in between.

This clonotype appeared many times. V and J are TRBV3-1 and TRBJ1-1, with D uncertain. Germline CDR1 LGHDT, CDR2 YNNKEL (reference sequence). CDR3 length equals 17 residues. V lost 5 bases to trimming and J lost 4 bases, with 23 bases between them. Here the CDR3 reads CASSRACPISIRTEAFF. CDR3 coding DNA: TGTGCCAGCAGCAGGGCATGTCCCATTTCAATTCGCACTGAAGCTTTCTTT.

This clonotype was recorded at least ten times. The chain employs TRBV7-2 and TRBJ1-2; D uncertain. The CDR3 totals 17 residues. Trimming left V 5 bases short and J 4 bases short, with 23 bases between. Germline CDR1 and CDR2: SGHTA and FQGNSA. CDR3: CASSAYIRDGKTYGYTF. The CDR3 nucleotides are TGTGCCAGCAGCGCTTATATCAGAGACGGAAAGACCTATGGCTACACCTTC.

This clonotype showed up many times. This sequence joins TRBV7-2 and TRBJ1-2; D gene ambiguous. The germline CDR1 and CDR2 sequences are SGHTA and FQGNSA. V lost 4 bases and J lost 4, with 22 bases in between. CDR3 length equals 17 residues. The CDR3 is CASSYSFRDGKTYGYTF. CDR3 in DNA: TGTGCCAGCAGCTACTCCTTCAGAGACGGAAAGACCTATGGCTACACCTTC.

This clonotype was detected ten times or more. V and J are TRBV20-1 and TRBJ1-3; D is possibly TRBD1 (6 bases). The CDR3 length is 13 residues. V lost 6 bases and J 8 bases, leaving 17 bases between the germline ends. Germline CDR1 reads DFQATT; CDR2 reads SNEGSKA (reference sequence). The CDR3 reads CSAPGQIGHTIYF. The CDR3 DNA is TGCAGTGCCCCGGGACAAATAGGCCACACCATATATTTT.

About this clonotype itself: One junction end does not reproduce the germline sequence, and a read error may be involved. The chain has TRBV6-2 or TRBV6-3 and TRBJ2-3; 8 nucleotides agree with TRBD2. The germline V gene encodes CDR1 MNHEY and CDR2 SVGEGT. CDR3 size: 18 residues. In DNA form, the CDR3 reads TGTGCCAGCGGTTACCCCAGCCAGCGGGAGTTCGGCACAGATACGCAGTATTTT. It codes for CASGYPSQREFGTDTQYF.